The clone carrying this T cell receptor (beta chain) was detected many times. All unsorted peripheral T cells were captured because whole blood was used without fractionation. The data are from a study of HIV-infected patients and healthy controls. The CDR3 length is 13 residues. In germline, CDR1 is SQVTM, CDR2 ANQGSEA. Trimming left V 5 bases short and J 0 bases short, with 10 bases between. cDNA was made from 500 ng RNA using alpha and beta constant primers. Using multiplexing indices, alpha and beta chain libraries were generated apart by chain-specific third strand synthesis. The cDNA received a 5' RACE adapter containing a random hexamer plus an SP2 sequencing primer site. TCRdb analysed the 5' RACE reads with MiXCR anew, one entry per CDR3 protein. This repertoire shows some 19,000 distinct CDR3 sequences, over 9% found once; its top ten account for around 3.1%.

The chain joins TRBV29-1 to TRBJ2-5; D ambiguous. The TCR originated in an adult in good health. Input material: blood. CDR3 in DNA: TGCAGCGTTAAGACATCGTACCAAGAGACCCAGTACTTC. It encodes CSVKTSYQETQYF. Combining the CDR3 with reference TRBV29-1 and TRBJ2-5 gives the whole variable domain SAVISQKPSRDICQRGTSLTIQCQVDSQVTMMFWYRQQPGQSLTLIATANQGSEATYESGFVIDKFPISRPNLTFSTLTVSNMSPEDSSIYLCSVKTSYQETQYFGPGTRLLVL.